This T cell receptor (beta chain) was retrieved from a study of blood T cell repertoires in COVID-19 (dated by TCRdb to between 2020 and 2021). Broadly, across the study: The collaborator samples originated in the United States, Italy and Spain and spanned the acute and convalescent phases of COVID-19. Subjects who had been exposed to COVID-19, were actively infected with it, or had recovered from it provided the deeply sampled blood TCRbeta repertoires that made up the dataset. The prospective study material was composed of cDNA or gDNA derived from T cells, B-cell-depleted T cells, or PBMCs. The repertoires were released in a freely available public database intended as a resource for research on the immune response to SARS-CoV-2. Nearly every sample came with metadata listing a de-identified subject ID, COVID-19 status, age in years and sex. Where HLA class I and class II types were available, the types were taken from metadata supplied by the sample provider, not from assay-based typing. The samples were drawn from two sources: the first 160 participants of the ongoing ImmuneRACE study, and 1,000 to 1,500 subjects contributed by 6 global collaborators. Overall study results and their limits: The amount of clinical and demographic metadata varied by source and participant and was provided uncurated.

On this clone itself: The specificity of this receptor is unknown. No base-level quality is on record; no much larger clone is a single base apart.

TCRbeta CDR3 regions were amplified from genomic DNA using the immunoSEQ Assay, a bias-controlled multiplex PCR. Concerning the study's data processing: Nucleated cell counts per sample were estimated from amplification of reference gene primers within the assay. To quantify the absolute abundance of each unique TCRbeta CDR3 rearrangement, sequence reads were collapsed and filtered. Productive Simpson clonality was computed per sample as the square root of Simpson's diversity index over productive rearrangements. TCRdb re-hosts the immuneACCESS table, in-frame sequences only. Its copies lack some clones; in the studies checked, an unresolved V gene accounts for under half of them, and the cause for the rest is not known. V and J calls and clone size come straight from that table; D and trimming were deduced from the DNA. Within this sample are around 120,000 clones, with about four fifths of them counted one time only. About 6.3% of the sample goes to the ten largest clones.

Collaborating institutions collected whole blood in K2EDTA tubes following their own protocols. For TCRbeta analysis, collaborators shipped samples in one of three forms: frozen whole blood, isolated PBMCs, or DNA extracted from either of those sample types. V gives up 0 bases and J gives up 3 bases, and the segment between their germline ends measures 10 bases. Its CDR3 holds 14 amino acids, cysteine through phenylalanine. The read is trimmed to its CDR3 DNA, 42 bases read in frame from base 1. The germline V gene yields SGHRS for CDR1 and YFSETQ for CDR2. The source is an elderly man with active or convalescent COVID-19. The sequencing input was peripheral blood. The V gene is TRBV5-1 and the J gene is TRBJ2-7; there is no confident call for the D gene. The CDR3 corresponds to CASSLGRPDYEQYF. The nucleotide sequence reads TGCGCCAGCAGCTTGGGCAGGCCCGACTACGAGCAGTACTTC.